The 10 T cell receptor beta chains listed next were all sequenced from one sample in a study of blood T cell repertoires in COVID-19. The method was immunoSEQ multiplex PCR; TCRdb's version includes in-frame clones alone and lacks a portion of them. Here the sample spans fewer than 90,000 clones, 80% being singletons. Specimen: peripheral blood. These receptors were taken from a woman of 80 years or more with acute or convalescent COVID-19.

The chain couples TRBV5-1 to TRBJ2-3; TRBD2 matches at 11 bases. Germline-derived CDR1 and CDR2 are SGHRS and YFSETQ. The CDR3 is 16 residues long. Unmatched junction bases numbered 1, after V lost 0 bases and J lost 1 base. The CDR3, as DNA: TGCGCCAGCAGCTTGGGACTAGCGGGACGCACAGATACGCAGTATTTT. Residues: CASSLGLAGRTDTQYF.

In its sample, this clone was seen a few times. This chain connects TRBV7-9 to TRBJ1-5; unclear D gene. CDR1 and CDR2 from the germline V gene are SEHNR and FQNEAQ (reference sequence). The CDR3 consists of 14 residues. V was pared by 5 bases and J by 4 bases, with 12 bases between. In DNA form, the CDR3 reads TGTGCCAGCAGCCCCACGGTATCTAATCAGCCCCAGCATTTT. Encoded protein: CASSPTVSNQPQHF.

The chain links TRBV18 to TRBJ1-5; D gene ambiguous. CDR1 is KGHSH and CDR2 is LQKENI in the germline V gene. The CDR3 extends over 14 amino acids. V lost 5 bases to trimming and J lost 3 bases, with 11 bases between them. DNA of the CDR3: TGTGCCAGCTCAGCCACAGAGTTCAATCAGCCCCAGCATTTT. Its translation is CASSATEFNQPQHF.

The rearrangement uses TRBV4-1 and TRBJ2-3, with 13 bases aligning to TRBD2. CDR1 MGHRA and CDR2 YSYEKL come from the germline V gene. The J segment lost 0 bases and the V segment lost 3 bases, leaving 6 bases of the junction unmatched. The CDR3 is 18 amino acids. CDR3 nucleotide sequence: TGCGCCAGCAGCCAGAGGGGGGGACTAGCGGGAAGCACAGATACGCAGTATTTT. Residues: CASSQRGGLAGSTDTQYF.

The chain combines TRBV4-1 with TRBJ1-6; D possibly corresponds to TRBD1 (6 bases). In germline, CDR1 is MGHRA, CDR2 YSYEKL. V was cut by 4 bases and J by 7 bases, with 14 bases left in between. CDR3 size: 15 residues. In DNA, the CDR3 is TGCGCCAGCAGCCTACAGGGAGATGGCAATTCACCCCTCCACTTT. This encodes CASSLQGDGNSPLHF.

The CDR3 sequence: CSASTGGDNYGYTF. The DNA for the CDR3 is TGCAGTGCTAGTACAGGTGGGGATAACTATGGCTACACCTTC. The chain links TRBV20-1 to TRBJ1-2; D is perhaps TRBD1 (5 bases). CDR1 and CDR2 from the germline V gene are DFQATT and SNEGSKA (reference sequence). This CDR3 region has 14 residues. Trimming removed 3 bases from V and 1 base from J, with 12 bases in between.

The genes are TRBV11-3 and TRBJ2-1; D possibly corresponds to TRBD1 (7 bases). Germline CDR1 reads SGHNT; CDR2 reads YENEEA. The CDR3 consists of 16 residues. The ends were cut back, 5 bases at V and 1 base at J, with 15 bases in the middle. Here the CDR3 DNA reads TGTGCCAGCAGCCCAGGGGGGATGAGATCCTACAATGAGCAGTTCTTC. This translates into CASSPGGMRSYNEQFF.

The chain is built from TRBV7-2 and TRBJ1-1, with D maybe TRBD1 (6 bases). CDR3 size: 13 residues. V was cut by 5 bases and J by 3 bases, with 10 bases left in between. Per the germline V gene, CDR1 is SGHTA and CDR2 is FQGNSA. The CDR3 loop is CASSRTAYTEAFF. In DNA form, the CDR3 reads TGTGCCAGCAGCCGGACAGCTTACACTGAAGCTTTCTTT.

The V and J genes are TRBV10-2 and TRBJ2-3; 7 positions agree with TRBD2. From germline, CDR1 is WSHSY and CDR2 SAAADI. V shed 6 bases, J shed 0 bases, and the junction held 6 bases outside the gene matches. The CDR3 extends over 15 amino acids. The chain's CDR3 is CASSSAAGSTDTQYF. CDR3 nucleotide sequence: TGCGCCAGCAGCTCCGCAGCGGGAAGCACAGATACGCAGTATTTT.

V and J are TRBV5-6 and TRBJ2-6, with D maybe TRBD1 (5 bases). Trimming took 0 bases from V and 2 from J, leaving 15 bases between them. CDR1 and CDR2 from the germline V gene are SGHDT and YYEEEE. The CDR3 is 18 amino acids. The CDR3 here is CASSLDRMARAGANVLTF. CDR3 bases: TGTGCCAGCAGCTTGGATCGGATGGCCAGGGCTGGGGCCAACGTCCTGACTTTC. The full variable domain, in which reference TRBV5-6 and TRBJ2-6 provide the parts outside the CDR3, is DAGVTQSPTHLIKTRGQQVTLRCSPKSGHDTVSWYQQALGQGPQFIFQYYEEEERQRGNFPDRFSGHQFPNYSSELNVNALLLGDSALYLCASSLDRMARAGANVLTFGAGSRLTVL.